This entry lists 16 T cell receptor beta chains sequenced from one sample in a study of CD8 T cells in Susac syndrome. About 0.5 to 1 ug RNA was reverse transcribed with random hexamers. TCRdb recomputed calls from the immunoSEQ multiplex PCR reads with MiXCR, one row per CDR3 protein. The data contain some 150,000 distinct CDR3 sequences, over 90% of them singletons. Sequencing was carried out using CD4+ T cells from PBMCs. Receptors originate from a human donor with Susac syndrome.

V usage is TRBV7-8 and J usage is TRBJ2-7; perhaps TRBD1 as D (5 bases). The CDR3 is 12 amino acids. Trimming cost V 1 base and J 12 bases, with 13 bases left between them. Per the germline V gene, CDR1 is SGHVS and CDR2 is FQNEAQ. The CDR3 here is CASSLGSQGRYF. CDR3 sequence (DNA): TGTGCCAGCAGCTTAGGTTCCCAGGGTCGGTACTTC.

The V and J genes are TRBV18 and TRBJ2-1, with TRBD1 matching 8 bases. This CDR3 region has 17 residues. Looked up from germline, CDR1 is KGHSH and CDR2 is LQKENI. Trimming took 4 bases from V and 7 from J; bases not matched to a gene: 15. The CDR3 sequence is CASSLFVIDRGANEQFF. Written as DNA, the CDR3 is TGTGCCAGCTCACTCTTCGTGATTGACAGGGGTGCGAATGAGCAGTTCTTC. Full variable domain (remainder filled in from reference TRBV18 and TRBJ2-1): NAGVMQNPRHLVRRRGQEARLRCSPMKGHSHVYWYRQLPEEGLKFMVYLQKENIIDESGMPKERFSAEFPKEGPSILRIQQVVRGDSAAYFCASSLFVIDRGANEQFFGPGTRLTVL.

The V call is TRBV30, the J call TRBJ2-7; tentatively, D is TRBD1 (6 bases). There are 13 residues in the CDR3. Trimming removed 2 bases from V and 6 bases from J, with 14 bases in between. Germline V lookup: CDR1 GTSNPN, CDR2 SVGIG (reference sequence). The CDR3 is CAWSIYREREQYF. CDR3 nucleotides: TGTGCCTGGAGTATATACAGGGAGCGCGAGCAGTACTTC.

The CDR3 nucleotides are TGTGCCAGCAGCCCGAGACAGGGGGCGACAGATACGCAGTATTTT. This translates into CASSPRQGATDTQYF. The chain employs TRBV7-2 and TRBJ2-3, with 10 bases that match TRBD1. After removal of 5 bases from V and 3 bases from J, the junction contained 5 bases not matched to a gene. This CDR3 is 15 amino acids long. The germline V gene has CDR1 SGHTA and CDR2 FQGNSA.

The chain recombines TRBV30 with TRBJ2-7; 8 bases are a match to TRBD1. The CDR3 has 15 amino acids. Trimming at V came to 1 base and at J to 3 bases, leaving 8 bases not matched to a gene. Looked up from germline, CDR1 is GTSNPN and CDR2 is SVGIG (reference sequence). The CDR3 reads CAWSARTGWNYEQYF. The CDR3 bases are TGTGCCTGGAGTGCCCGGACAGGGTGGAACTACGAGCAGTACTTC.

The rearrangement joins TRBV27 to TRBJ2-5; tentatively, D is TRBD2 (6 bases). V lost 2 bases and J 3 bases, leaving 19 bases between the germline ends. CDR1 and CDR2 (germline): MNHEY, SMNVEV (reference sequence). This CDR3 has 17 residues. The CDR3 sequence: CASSLGRDGSGEETQYF. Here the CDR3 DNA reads TGTGCCAGCAGTTTAGGGCGGGATGGTAGCGGCGAAGAGACCCAGTACTTC.

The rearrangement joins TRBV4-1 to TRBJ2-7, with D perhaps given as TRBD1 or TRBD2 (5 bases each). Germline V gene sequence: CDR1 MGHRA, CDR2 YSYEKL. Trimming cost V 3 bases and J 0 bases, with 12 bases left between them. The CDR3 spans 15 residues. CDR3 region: CASSQGTDPSYEQYF. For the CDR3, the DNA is TGCGCCAGCAGCCAGGGGACCGATCCCTCCTACGAGCAGTACTTC.

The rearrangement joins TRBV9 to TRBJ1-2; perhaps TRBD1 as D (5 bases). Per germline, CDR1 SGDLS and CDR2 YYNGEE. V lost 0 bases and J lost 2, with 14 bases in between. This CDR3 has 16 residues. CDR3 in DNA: TGTGCCAGCAGCGTAGCGTCCGCGCAGGGCAACTATGGCTACACCTTC. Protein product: CASSVASAQGNYGYTF.

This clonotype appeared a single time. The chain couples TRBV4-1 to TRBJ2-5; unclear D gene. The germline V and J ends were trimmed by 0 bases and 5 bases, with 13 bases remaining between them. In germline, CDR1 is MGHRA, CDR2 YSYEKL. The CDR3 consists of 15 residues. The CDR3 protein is CASSQERARWETQYF. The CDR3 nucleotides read TGCGCCAGCAGCCAAGAAAGGGCCCGCTGGGAGACCCAGTACTTC.

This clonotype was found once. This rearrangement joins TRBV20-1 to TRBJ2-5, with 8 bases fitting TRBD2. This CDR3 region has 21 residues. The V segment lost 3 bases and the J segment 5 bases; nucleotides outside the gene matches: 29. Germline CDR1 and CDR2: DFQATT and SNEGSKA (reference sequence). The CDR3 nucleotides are TGCAGTGCTAGCCCCCCTGGGCCAGCGGGGGCCAGCCGTTTCCTTAGGGAGACCCAGTACTTC. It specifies CSASPPGPAGASRFLRETQYF.

The CDR3 protein is CASSPQRSTEAFF. CDR3 bases: TGTGCCAGCTCACCACAGAGGAGCACTGAAGCTTTCTTT. The chain combines TRBV18 with TRBJ1-1; D is unresolved. The CDR3 is 13 amino acids. The V end was cut by 1 base, the J end by 4 bases, with 7 bases between. Germline CDR1 KGHSH, CDR2 LQKENI.

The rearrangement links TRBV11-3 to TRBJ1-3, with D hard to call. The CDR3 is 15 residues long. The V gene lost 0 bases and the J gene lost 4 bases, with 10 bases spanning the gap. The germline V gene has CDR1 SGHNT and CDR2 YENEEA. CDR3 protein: CASSLEGGGGNTIYF. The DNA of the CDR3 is TGTGCCAGCAGCTTAGAAGGTGGCGGCGGAAACACCATATATTTT.

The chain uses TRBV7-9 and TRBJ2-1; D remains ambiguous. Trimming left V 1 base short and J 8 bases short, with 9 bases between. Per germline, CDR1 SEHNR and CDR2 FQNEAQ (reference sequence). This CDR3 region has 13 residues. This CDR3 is CASSLGRRDEQFF. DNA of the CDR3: TGTGCCAGCAGCTTAGGAAGGCGCGATGAGCAGTTCTTC.

The CDR3 reads CSARGAANSPLHF. CDR3 DNA: TGCAGTGCGAGGGGCGCTGCAAATTCACCCCTCCACTTT. V and J are TRBV20-1 and TRBJ1-6; tentatively, D is TRBD1 (5 bases). With 6 bases removed from V and 7 bases from J, the gap between germline ends came to 13 bases. The CDR3 loop spans 13 amino acids. Germline-derived CDR1 and CDR2 are DFQATT and SNEGSKA (reference sequence).

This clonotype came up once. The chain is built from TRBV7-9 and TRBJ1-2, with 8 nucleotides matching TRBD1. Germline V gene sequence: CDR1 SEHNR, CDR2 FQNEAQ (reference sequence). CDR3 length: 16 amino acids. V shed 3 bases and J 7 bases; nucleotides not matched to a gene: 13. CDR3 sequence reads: CASSFFSTGAGGGYTF. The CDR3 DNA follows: TGTGCCAGCAGCTTCTTTTCGACAGGGGCGGGAGGTGGCTACACCTTC.

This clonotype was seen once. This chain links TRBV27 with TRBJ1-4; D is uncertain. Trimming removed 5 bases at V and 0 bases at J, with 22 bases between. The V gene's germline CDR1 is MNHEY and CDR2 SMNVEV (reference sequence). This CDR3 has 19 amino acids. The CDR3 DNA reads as TGTGCCAGCAGTCCCTCGGATATGAGAGTAATCGCAACTAATGAAAAACTGTTTTTT. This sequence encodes CASSPSDMRVIATNEKLFF.